Listed here is a single TCR beta chain. This record belongs to a study of blood T cell repertoires in COVID-19. Between the trimmed V and J ends, which lost 1 base and 5 bases, there was a span of 14 bases. The germline gives CDR1 LGHNT, CDR2 FRNRAP. The CDR3 covers 15 residues. Profiling relied on immunoSEQ multiplex PCR, and the TCRdb table lists in-frame clones only, not all of them. The table lists roughly 260,000 clones, about nine tenths of them singletons, with roughly 3.7% in the top ten. The receptor was isolated from a middle-aged woman with acute or convalescent COVID-19. The chain joins TRBV12-5 to TRBJ1-2; TRBD1 might be the D (5 bases). The material sequenced was peripheral blood. CDR3 bases: TGTGCTAGTGGTTTGGCGGCAGGGTCTTATTATGGCTACACCTTC. Its translation: CASGLAAGSYYGYTF.